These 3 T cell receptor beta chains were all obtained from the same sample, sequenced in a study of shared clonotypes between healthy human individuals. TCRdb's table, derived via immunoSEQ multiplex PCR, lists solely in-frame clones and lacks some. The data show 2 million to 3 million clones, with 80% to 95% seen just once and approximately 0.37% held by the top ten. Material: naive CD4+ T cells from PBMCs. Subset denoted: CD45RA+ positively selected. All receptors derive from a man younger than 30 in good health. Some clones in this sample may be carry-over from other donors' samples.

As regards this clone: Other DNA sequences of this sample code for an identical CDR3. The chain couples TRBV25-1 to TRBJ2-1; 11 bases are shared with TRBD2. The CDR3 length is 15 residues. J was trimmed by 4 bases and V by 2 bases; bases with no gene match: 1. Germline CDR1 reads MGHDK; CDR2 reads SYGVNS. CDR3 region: CASSELAGGYNEQFF. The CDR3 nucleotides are TGTGCCAGCAGTGAACTAGCGGGAGGATACAATGAGCAGTTCTTC.

In DNA form, the CDR3 reads TGTGCCAGCAGTGATGGGGGCGCGGGCTCTGGAAACACCATATATTTT. This codes for CASSDGGAGSGNTIYF. This chain links TRBV2 with TRBJ1-3, with D possibly matching TRBD1 (6 bases). The germline CDR1 and CDR2 sequences are SNHLY and FYNNEI. This CDR3 is built from 16 residues. V gave up 3 bases and J gave up 0 bases, with 12 bases separating them.

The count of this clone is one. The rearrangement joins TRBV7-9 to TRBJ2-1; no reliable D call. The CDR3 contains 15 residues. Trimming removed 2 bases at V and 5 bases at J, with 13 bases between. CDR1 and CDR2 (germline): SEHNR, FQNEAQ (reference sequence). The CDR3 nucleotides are TGTGCCAGCAGCTTACTTAAAGGTTCCCACAATGAGCAGTTCTTC. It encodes CASSLLKGSHNEQFF.